The entry below describes one T cell receptor (beta chain). This specimen comes from a study of blood T cell repertoires in COVID-19. In the study overall: Spain, Italy and the United States supplied samples that represented acute and convalescent COVID-19. The cDNA or gDNA used as material had been derived from T cells, B-cell-depleted T cells, or PBMCs.

Source study methods: From reference gene primer amplification, estimates of nucleated cell counts were derived. Libraries were prepared by immunoSEQ multiplex PCR; TCRdb keeps only in-frame clonotypes and omits some of them. That table supplies the V and J calls and clone size; D and trimming were determined from the DNA. The data contain 9,500 to 15,000 clones, roughly nine tenths of them seen just once; the ten biggest clones take up around 13%. The germline CDR1 and CDR2 sequences are LGHNA and YSLEER. J gave up 8 bases and V 8 bases, and 7 bases lay outside the gene matches. This CDR3 has 15 amino acids.

The clonotype originates from a man aged 70 or older with active COVID-19. The rearrangement uses TRBV4-3 and TRBJ2-1; 15 bases are shared with TRBD2. The material sequenced was peripheral blood. The chain's CDR3 is CASSLGLAGGYEQFF. For the CDR3, the DNA is TGCGCCAGCTCACTAGGACTAGCGGGGGGGTATGAGCAGTTCTTC.